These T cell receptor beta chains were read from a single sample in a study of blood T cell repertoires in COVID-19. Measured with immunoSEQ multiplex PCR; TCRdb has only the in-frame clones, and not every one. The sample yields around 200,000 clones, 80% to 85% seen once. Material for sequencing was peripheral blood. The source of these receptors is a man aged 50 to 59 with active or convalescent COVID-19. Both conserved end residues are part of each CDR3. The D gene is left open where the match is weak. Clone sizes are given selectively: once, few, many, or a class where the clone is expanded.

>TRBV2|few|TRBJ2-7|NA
TGTGCCAGCAGCGAGGGGCGGGGCCTTTATGTGTTC
CASSEGRGLYVF
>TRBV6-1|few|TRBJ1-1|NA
TGTGCCAGCAGTGAGGCCTTTTCTGAAGCTTTCTTT
CASSEAFSEAFF
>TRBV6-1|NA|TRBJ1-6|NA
TGTGCCAGCAGTGGGTCAGAGAGGGTTTATAATTCACCCCTCCACTTT
CASSGSERVYNSPLHF
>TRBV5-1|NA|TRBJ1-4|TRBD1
TGCGCCAGCAGCTTCGGACAGGTTAATGAAAAACTGTTTTTT
CASSFGQVNEKLFF
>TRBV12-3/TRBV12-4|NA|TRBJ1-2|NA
TGTGCCAGCAGTTTAGGGAGGGGTTACACCTTC
CASSLGRGYTF
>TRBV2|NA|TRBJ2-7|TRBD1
TGTGCCAGCATGCCCGGGACAGGGGGGAGGGAGCAGTACTTC
CASMPGTGGREQYF
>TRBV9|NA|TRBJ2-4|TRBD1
TGTGCCAGCAGCCCCCCTGGACAGGTGAGGACCATTCAGTACTTC
CASSPPGQVRTIQYF
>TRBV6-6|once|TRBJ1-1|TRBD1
TGTGCCAGCAGTCCGACAGGGGCGAACACTGAAGCTTTCTTT
CASSPTGANTEAFF
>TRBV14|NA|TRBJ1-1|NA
TGTGCCAGCAGCCAACTTTCCGGTATGGAGGGATGGATCACTGAAGCTTTCTTT
CASSQLSGMEGWITEAFF
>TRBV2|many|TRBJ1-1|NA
TGTGCCAGCAGCGAACCTTATTATACGGACACTGAAGCTTTCTTT
CASSEPYYTDTEAFF
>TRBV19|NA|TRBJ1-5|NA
TGTGCCAGTATCGGACAGACACTCAATCAGCCCCAGCATTTT
CASIGQTLNQPQHF
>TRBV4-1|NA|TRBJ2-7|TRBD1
TGCGCCAGCAGCCGAGGGACAGGGGAAGTCGACGAGCAGTACTTC
CASSRGTGEVDEQYF
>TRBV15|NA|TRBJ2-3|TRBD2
TGTGCCACCAGCAGATCCCCGGGACTAGCGGGGTCAAGGGGCAGCACAGATACGCAGTATTTT
CATSRSPGLAGSRGSTDTQYF
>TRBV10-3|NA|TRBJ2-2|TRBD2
TGTGCCATCAGCGGACTAGCGGGGGGGCCGGACACCGGGGAGCTGTTTTTT
CAISGLAGGPDTGELFF
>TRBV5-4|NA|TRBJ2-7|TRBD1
TGTGCCAGCAGCTCAGCCGGGACAGGGAGTTACGAGCAGTACTTC
CASSSAGTGSYEQYF
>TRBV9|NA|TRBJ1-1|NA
TGTGCCAGCAGCGCCCAGACAACTGAAGCTTTCTTT
CASSAQTTEAFF
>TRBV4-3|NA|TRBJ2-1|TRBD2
TGCGCTAGCCAGGGACTAGCGGGAAACAATGAGCAGTTCTTC
CASQGLAGNNEQFF
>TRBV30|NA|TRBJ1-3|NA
TGTGCCTGGAGTGTGGGAGCTGGAAACACCATATATTTT
CAWSVGAGNTIYF
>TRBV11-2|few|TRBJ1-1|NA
TGTGCCAGCAGCCAGGGGATGCACACTGAAGCTTTCTTT
CASSQGMHTEAFF
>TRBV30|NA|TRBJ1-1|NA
TGTGCCTGGAGTGTACGAGGAAAGAACACTGAAGCTTTCTTT
CAWSVRGKNTEAFF
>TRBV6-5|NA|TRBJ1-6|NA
TGTGCCAGCAGTTACGGGCAGGGCGATTCACCCCTCCACTTT
CASSYGQGDSPLHF
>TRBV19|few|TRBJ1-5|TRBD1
TGTGCCAGTAGTATAGCCCCCGGACGAACAGGGGGCAATCAGCCCCAGCATTTT
CASSIAPGRTGGNQPQHF
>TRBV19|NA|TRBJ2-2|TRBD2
TGTGCCAGTACGACTAGCGGGGGGGCCGGGGAGCTGTTTTTT
CASTTSGGAGELFF
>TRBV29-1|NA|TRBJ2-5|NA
TGCTTCCCTGGGGGCAGGGGAAAAGAGACCCAGTACTTC
CFPGGRGKETQYF
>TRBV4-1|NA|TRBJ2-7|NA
TGCGCCAGCAGCCAACCACAGGGGGGGATCTACGAGCAGTACTTC
CASSQPQGGIYEQYF
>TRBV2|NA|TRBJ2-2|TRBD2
TGTGCCAGCAGTCTTCTAGCGGTGAACACCGGGGAGCTGTTTTTT
CASSLLAVNTGELFF